This TCR beta chain came from a study of blood T cell repertoires in COVID-19. The wider study: Donors in the United States, Italy and Spain gave samples during acute or convalescent COVID-19. Sample material is recorded as cDNA or gDNA derived from T cells, B-cell-depleted T cells, or PBMCs.

CDR3 length equals 15 residues. The V gene's germline CDR1 is LGHDT and CDR2 YNNKEL (reference sequence). V lost 4 bases and J lost 3; bases outside the gene matches: 6. Profiled with immunoSEQ multiplex PCR; TCRdb holds only in-frame clones, not every one. The sample holds tens of thousands of clones; approximately 90% are singletons and the top ten take around 1.2%. The sequence derives from a woman aged 60-70 years with acute or convalescent COVID-19. Sequenced material: peripheral blood. The genes are TRBV3-1 (or the pseudogene TRBV3-2) and TRBJ1-5; 7 bases match TRBD1. CDR3 coding DNA: TGTGCCAGCAGCCCGGGGACAGCCGCCAATCAGCCCCAGCATTTT. This translates into CASSPGTAANQPQHF.